The source of this T cell receptor (beta chain) is a study of shared clonotypes between healthy human individuals. Naive CD8 cells lacked CD45RO and underwent positive selection for CCR7, leaving out terminally differentiated effector memory CD45RA+ cells. The germline V gene encodes CDR1 SEHNR and CDR2 FQNEAQ (reference sequence). V shed 5 bases and J shed 4 bases, with 17 bases lying between them. The CDR3 has 15 residues. The assay was immunoSEQ multiplex PCR, and TCRdb's table has in-frame clones only and misses some. The table has around 2,000,000 clones, just under 95% seen once. The chain carries TRBV7-9 and TRBJ1-2; D unresolved. The sequence came from a man younger than 35 in good health. Sequencing used naive CD8+ T cells sorted from blood. The CDR3 region is CASSRRDGPIYGYTF. The DNA for the CDR3 is TGTGCCAGCAGCCGACGAGACGGGCCGATCTATGGCTACACCTTC.